The 17 T cell receptor beta chains below all came from one sample that was sequenced in a study of cytomegalovirus exposure and HLA in healthy donors. Both 60 Vbeta primers and 13 Jbeta primers went into the PCR. Profiled with immunoSEQ multiplex PCR; TCRdb holds only in-frame clones, not every one. The sample holds fewer than 90,000 clones, around 74% seen once. The source material was PBMCs. The receptors derive from a man aged 25 to 40 in good health and CMV-seropositive.

This sequence joins TRBV11-2 and TRBJ2-5, with a tentative D call TRBD2 (5 bases). The DNA end is a closer match to TRBJ2-7, so the J assignment may be wrong. The CDR3 covers 16 residues. CDR1 SGHAT and CDR2 FQNNGV come from the germline V gene. CDR3 coding DNA: TGTGCCAGCAGCTTACCCTCGACGATAAGAGGGTCCGAGCAGTACTTC. Its translation is CASSLPSTIRGSEQYF.

The chain recombines TRBV7-3 with TRBJ1-2, with 9 positions matching TRBD1. The junction had 9 bases not matched to a gene; V was cut back by 5 bases and J by 5 bases. The length of the CDR3 is 15 residues. The V gene's germline CDR1 is SGHTA and CDR2 FQGTGA. The CDR3 here is CASSGAGTGPYGYTF. The CDR3 DNA reads TGTGCCAGCAGCGGCGCCGGGACAGGGCCTTATGGCTACACCTTC.

For the CDR3, the DNA is TGCGCCAGCAGCCCGGGAGGGGGACAGGGCGGCGAGCAGTACTTC. It is translated as CASSPGGGQGGEQYF. The V gene is TRBV5-1, the J gene TRBJ2-7; the D gene is possibly TRBD1 (9 bases). V lost 4 bases, J lost 6 bases, and 20 bases lay in between. The V gene's germline CDR1 is SGHRS and CDR2 YFSETQ. The length of the CDR3 is 15 residues.

This chain uses TRBV7-3 with TRBJ2-5; perhaps TRBD2 as D (5 bases). The germline V and J ends were trimmed by 5 bases and 1 base, with 11 bases remaining between them. From germline, CDR1 is SGHTA and CDR2 FQGTGA. The CDR3 sequence is 14 residues long. CDR3 sequence reads: CASSRRGGQETQYF. Here the CDR3 DNA reads TGTGCCAGCAGCCGCCGGGGTGGCCAAGAGACCCAGTACTTC.

The rearrangement links TRBV12-5 to TRBJ2-7, with 8 bases lining up with TRBD1. In germline, CDR1 is LGHNT, CDR2 FRNRAP. Trimming cost V 6 bases and J 2 bases; bases outside gene matches: 6. The CDR3 spans 14 residues. The CDR3 sequence is CASGTGQGPYEQYF. As DNA, the CDR3 is TGTGCTAGTGGAACCGGACAGGGCCCCTACGAGCAGTACTTC. Full variable domain (remainder filled in from reference TRBV12-5 and TRBJ2-7): DARVTQTPRHKVTEMGQEVTMRCQPILGHNTVFWYRQTMMQGLELLAYFRNRAPLDDSGMPKDRFSAEMPDATLATLKIQPSEPRDSAVYFCASGTGQGPYEQYFGPGTRLTVT.

This rearrangement joins TRBV10-3 to TRBJ2-3; TRBD2 matches at 10 bases. The germline CDR1 and CDR2 sequences are ENHRY and SYGVKD. Losses at the gene ends were 6 bases for V and 0 bases for J; bases not matched to a gene: 3. The CDR3 has 15 amino acids. The CDR3 nucleotides read TGTGCCATCAGGGCGACTAGCGGGAGCACAGATACGCAGTATTTT. Its protein is CAIRATSGSTDTQYF.

This chain joins TRBV7-3 and TRBJ2-1; 9 positions match TRBD2. J gave up 3 bases and V 2 bases, and 8 bases lay outside the gene matches. CDR1 and CDR2 from the germline V gene are SGHTA and FQGTGA. The CDR3 has 17 residues. The CDR3 DNA reads as TGTGCCAGCAGCTTACAAGGAGGAGCGGGGGGCTACAATGAGCAGTTCTTC. Its protein is CASSLQGGAGGYNEQFF.

This clone has only a few counts. The chain joins TRBV29-1 to TRBJ2-7; D is ambiguous. The V end lost 5 bases, the J end lost 4 bases, and 21 bases lay between the germline ends. The CDR3 consists of 15 residues. CDR1 SQVTM and CDR2 ANQGSEA come from the germline V gene. The CDR3 here is CSVFFKEKTAYEQYF. The CDR3 DNA is TGCAGCGTTTTTTTCAAGGAGAAGACGGCATACGAGCAGTACTTC.

The V and J genes are TRBV7-2 and TRBJ2-7, with 8 positions matching TRBD2. In germline, CDR1 is SGHTA, CDR2 FQGNSA. The length of the CDR3 is 16 residues. V gave up 2 bases and J gave up 1 base; unmatched junction bases: 7. As DNA, the CDR3 is TGTGCCAGCAGCTTATGGCCTAGCGGGCCTTCCTACGAGCAGTACTTC. Translation gives CASSLWPSGPSYEQYF.

The rearrangement links TRBV5-4 to TRBJ1-1, with 12 bases that match TRBD1. The CDR3 has 15 amino acids. Trimming cost V 4 bases and J 3 bases; bases outside gene matches: 4. Germline assignment: CDR1 SGHNT and CDR2 YYREEE (reference sequence). For the CDR3, the DNA is TGTGCCAGCAGCCACCGGGACAGGGGGCACACTGAAGCTTTCTTT. It translates to CASSHRDRGHTEAFF.

Notes on this clone: Relative to the germline gene, one junction end is altered; a read error may explain this. V gene TRBV7-7 combines with J gene TRBJ2-2; 9 bases agree with TRBD2. This CDR3 spans 19 amino acids. Per germline, CDR1 SSHAT and CDR2 FNYEAQ (reference sequence). The CDR3 DNA is TGTGCTAGCAGCCCCGCTATAGCGGGGGAGCTGACGAACACCGGGGAGCTGTTTTTT. Encoded protein: CASSPAIAGELTNTGELFF.

The CDR3 loop is CASSLARGQGSQQYF. The DNA of the CDR3 is TGCGCCAGCAGCTTGGCCCGGGGACAGGGGTCACAGCAGTACTTC. The chain links TRBV5-1 to TRBJ2-7; 10 nucleotides line up with TRBD1. The CDR3 length is 15 residues. The germline gives CDR1 SGHRS, CDR2 YFSETQ. The V segment lost 0 bases and the J segment 8 bases; nucleotides outside the gene matches: 8.

The chain recombines TRBV2 with TRBJ2-2; 8 positions match TRBD1. CDR3 size: 17 residues. Trimming at V came to 6 bases and at J to 6 bases, leaving 15 bases not matched to a gene. Germline loops: CDR1 SNHLY, CDR2 FYNNEI. Written as DNA, the CDR3 is TGTGCCAGCAGAAAAACAGGGGGAATCTGGTCTGCCGGGGAGCTGTTTTTT. This codes for CASRKTGGIWSAGELFF.

V and J are TRBV28 and TRBJ1-5; TRBD1 matches 9 bases. Germline CDR1 is MDHEN and CDR2 is SYDVKM. Unmatched junction bases numbered 4, after V lost 2 bases and J lost 5 bases. This CDR3 has 15 amino acids. As DNA, the CDR3 is TGTGCCAGCAGTTTAGGACAGGGGTTGTATCAGCCCCAGCATTTT. Its translation is CASSLGQGLYQPQHF. The entire variable domain, with the rest obtained from reference TRBV28 and TRBJ1-5, is as follows: DVKVTQSSRYLVKRTGEKVFLECVQDMDHENMFWYRQDPGLGLRLIYFSYDVKMKEKGDIPEGYSVSREKKERFSLILESASTNQTSMYLCASSLGQGLYQPQHFGDGTRLSIL.

The V gene is TRBV6-1, the J gene TRBJ1-5, with 8 bases aligning to TRBD1. After removal of 6 bases from V and 1 base from J, the junction contained 5 bases not matched to a gene. CDR3 size: 15 residues. Germline CDR1 MNHNS, CDR2 SASEGT. CDR3 loop: CASRLTGASNQPQHF. In DNA form, the CDR3 reads TGTGCCAGCAGGCTGACAGGGGCCAGCAATCAGCCCCAGCATTTT.

The chain carries TRBV30 and TRBJ1-1; D is unresolved. V dropped 2 bases and J dropped 11 bases, with 15 bases sitting between them. This CDR3 region has 12 residues. Per the germline V gene, CDR1 is GTSNPN and CDR2 is SVGIG (reference sequence). The CDR3 loop reads CAWSPPRRYAFF. The CDR3 DNA reads as TGTGCCTGGAGTCCCCCCCGGAGGTATGCTTTCTTT.

The rearrangement joins TRBV7-3 to TRBJ2-3; 8 bases fit TRBD2. The germline V gene has CDR1 SGHTA and CDR2 FQGTGA. V lost 4 bases to trimming and J lost 4 bases; unmatched junction nucleotides: 10. This CDR3 contains 16 residues. The CDR3 reads CASSSPGLGEADTQYF. The DNA for the CDR3 is TGTGCCAGCAGCTCCCCGGGACTAGGGGAGGCAGATACGCAGTATTTT. The full variable domain, in which reference TRBV7-3 and TRBJ2-3 provide the parts outside the CDR3, is GAGVSQTPSNKVTEKGKYVELRCDPISGHTALYWYRQSLGQGPEFLIYFQGTGAADDSGLPNDRFFAVRPEGSVSTLKIQRTERGDSAVYLCASSSPGLGEADTQYFGPGTRLTVL.